This T cell receptor (beta chain) was profiled in a study of T-cell memory formation after mild COVID-19. Constant-segment-primed 5'RACE gave TCR alpha and TCR beta cDNA libraries with sample barcodes and UMIs. MiXCR, run by TCRdb on the 5' RACE reads, gives a single entry per CDR3 protein. This table has 380,000 or so distinct CDR3 sequences, roughly 13% appearing once. The CDR3 contains 16 residues. CDR1 and CDR2 (germline): SGHTA, FQGNSA. Trimming took off 5 bases at V and 4 bases at J, with 15 bases between the two ends. For this clonotype: Its antigen is still unknown.

Whole-study results and caveats: Among clones peaking at day 37 in the second wave, SARS-CoV-2 specificity remained unconfirmed.

V and J are TRBV7-2 and TRBJ2-6; D possibly matches TRBD1 or TRBD2 (6 bases each). The sequence was obtained from a man younger than 30 who had mild COVID-19 (a few samples of this study predate the infection). Cell type and time point are not known. The sample taken for sequencing was PBMCs or a T cell subset sorted from them (not recorded which). The CDR3 loop is CASSVSGARGANVLTF. The CDR3 DNA reads as TGTGCCAGCAGCGTGTCGGGGGCGCGGGGGGCCAACGTCCTGACTTTC.